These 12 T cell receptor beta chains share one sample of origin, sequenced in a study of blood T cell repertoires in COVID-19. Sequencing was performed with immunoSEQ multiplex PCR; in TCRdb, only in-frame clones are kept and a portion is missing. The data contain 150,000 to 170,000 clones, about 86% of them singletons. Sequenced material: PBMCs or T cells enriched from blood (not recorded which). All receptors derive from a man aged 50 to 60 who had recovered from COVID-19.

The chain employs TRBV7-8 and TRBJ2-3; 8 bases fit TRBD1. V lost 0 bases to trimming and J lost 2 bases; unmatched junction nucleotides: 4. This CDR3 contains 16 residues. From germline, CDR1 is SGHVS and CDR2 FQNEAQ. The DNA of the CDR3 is TGTGCCAGCAGCTTAGCCGGACAGGGAATCACAGATACGCAGTATTTT. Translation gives CASSLAGQGITDTQYF.

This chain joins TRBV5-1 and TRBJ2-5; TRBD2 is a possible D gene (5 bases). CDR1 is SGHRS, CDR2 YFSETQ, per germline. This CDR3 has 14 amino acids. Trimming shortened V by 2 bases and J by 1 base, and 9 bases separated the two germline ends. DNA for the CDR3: TGCGCCAGCAGCTTCGGCGGACTCCAAGAGACCCAGTACTTC. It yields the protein CASSFGGLQETQYF.

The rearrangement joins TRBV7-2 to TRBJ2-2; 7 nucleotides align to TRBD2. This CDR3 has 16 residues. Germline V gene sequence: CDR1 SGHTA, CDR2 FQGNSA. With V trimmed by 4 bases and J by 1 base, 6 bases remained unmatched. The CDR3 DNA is TGTGCCAGCAGCTCCAAAAGCGGGGTGAACACCGGGGAGCTGTTTTTT. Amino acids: CASSSKSGVNTGELFF.

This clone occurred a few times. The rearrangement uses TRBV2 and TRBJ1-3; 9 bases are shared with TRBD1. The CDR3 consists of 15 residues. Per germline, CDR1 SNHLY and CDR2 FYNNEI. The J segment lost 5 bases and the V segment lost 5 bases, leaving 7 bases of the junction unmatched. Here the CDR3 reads CASSSRTGERNTIYF. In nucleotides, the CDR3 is TGTGCCAGCAGTTCGAGGACAGGGGAGAGAAACACCATATATTTT.

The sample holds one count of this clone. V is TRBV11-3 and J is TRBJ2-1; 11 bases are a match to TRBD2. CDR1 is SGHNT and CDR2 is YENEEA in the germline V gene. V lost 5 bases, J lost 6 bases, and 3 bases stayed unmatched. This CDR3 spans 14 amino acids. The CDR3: CASSLAGGLNEQFF. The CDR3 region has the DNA TGTGCCAGCAGCCTAGCGGGGGGCCTCAATGAGCAGTTCTTC.

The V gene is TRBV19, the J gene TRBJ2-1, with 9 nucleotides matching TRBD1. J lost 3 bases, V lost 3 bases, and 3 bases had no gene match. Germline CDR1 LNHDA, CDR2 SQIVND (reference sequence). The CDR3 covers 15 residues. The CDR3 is CASSMDRGYYNEQFF. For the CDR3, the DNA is TGTGCCAGTAGTATGGACAGGGGATACTACAATGAGCAGTTCTTC. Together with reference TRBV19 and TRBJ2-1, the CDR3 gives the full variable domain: DGGITQSPKYLFRKEGQNVTLSCEQNLNHDAMYWYRQDPGQGLRLIYYSQIVNDFQKGDIAEGYSVSREKKESFPLTVTSAQKNPTAFYLCASSMDRGYYNEQFFGPGTRLTVL.

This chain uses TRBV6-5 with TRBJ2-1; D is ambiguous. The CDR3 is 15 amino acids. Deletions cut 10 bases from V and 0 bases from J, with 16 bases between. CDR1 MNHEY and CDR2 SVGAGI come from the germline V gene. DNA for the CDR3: TGTGCCACCAAAGACGGGTTTAGCTCCTACAATGAGCAGTTCTTC. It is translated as CATKDGFSSYNEQFF.

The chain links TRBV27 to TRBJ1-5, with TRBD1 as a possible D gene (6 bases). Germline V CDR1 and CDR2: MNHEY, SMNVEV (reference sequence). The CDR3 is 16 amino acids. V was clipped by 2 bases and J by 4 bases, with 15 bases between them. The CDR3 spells CASSLAGRGANQPQHF. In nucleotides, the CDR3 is TGTGCCAGCAGTTTAGCGGGTCGGGGGGCGAATCAGCCCCAGCATTTT.

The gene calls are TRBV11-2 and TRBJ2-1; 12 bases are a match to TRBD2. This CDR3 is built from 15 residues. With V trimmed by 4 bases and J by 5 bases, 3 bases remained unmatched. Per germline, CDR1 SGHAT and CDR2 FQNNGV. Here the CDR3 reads CASSSLAGGDNEQFF. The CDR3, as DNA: TGTGCCAGCAGCTCCCTAGCGGGGGGGGACAATGAGCAGTTCTTC.

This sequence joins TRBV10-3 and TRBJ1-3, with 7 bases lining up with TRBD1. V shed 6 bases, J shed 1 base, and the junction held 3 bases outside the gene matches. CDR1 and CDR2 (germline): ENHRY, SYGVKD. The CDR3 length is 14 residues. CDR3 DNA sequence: TGTGCCATCAGCTCAGGGGGTTCTGGAAACACCATATATTTT. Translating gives CAISSGGSGNTIYF.

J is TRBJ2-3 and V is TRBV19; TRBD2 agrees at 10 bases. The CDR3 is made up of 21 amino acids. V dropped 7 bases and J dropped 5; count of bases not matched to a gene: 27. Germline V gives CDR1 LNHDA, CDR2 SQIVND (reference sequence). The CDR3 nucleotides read TGTGCCAGTAAGGAGCGGGGGGGCACAAATAACTTCCCGGGGAGGAGAGATACGCAGTATTTT. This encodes CASKERGGTNNFPGRRDTQYF.

The CDR3 spells CASSILRTGPNQKNTGELFF. The CDR3 bases are TGTGCCAGTAGTATATTAAGGACAGGGCCCAACCAGAAGAACACCGGGGAGCTGTTTTTT. The chain links TRBV19 to TRBJ2-2; 8 bases line up with TRBD1. Germline V gene data show CDR1 as LNHDA and CDR2 as SQIVND (reference sequence). Trimming cost V 2 bases and J 1 base; bases outside gene matches: 15. The CDR3 is made up of 20 amino acids.